These T cell receptor beta chains were read from a single sample in a study of T-cell memory formation after mild COVID-19. TCRdb recomputed calls from the 5' RACE reads with MiXCR, one row per CDR3 protein. The sample records more than 100,000 distinct CDR3 sequences, approximately 17% being singletons. Material: PBMCs or a T cell subset sorted from them (not recorded which). The receptors shown here come from a man in his late teens or twenties who had mild COVID-19 (a few samples of this study predate the infection). Cell type and time point are not known. CDR3s include the opening cysteine and the closing phenylalanine or tryptophan. Fields, in order: J gene, clone size, V gene, D gene, CDR3 DNA, CDR3 protein. The D gene is left open where the match is weak. Only some rows state a clone size, as once, few, many or a class for expanded clones.

TRBJ2-3,NA,TRBV12-3/TRBV12-4,TRBD2,TGTGCCAGCACCCCTAGAGCCCTAGCGGGCCCGGAGGATACGCAGTATTTT,CASTPRALAGPEDTQYF
TRBJ1-1,few,TRBV6-1,NA,TGTGCCAGCAGGGAAGGGAACACTGAAGCTTTCTTT,CASREGNTEAFF
TRBJ2-7,NA,TRBV7-2,TRBD1,TGTGCCAGCAAGGTCCCCGGGACAGCCTACGAGCAGTACTTC,CASKVPGTAYEQYF
TRBJ2-3,NA,TRBV11-2,TRBD1,TGTGCCAGCAGCTTTCGGGACAGGGGTCCAGATACGCAGTATTTT,CASSFRDRGPDTQYF
TRBJ1-1,few,TRBV12-3/TRBV12-4,TRBD1,TGTGCCAGCAGGTCAGGGGGGAGCATGAACACTGAAGCTTTCTTT,CASRSGGSMNTEAFF
TRBJ2-5,few,TRBV27,TRBD1,TGTGCCAGCAGTCCCAGGGGGCGGGAGACCCAGTACTTC,CASSPRGRETQYF
TRBJ2-7,NA,TRBV18,NA,TGTGCCAGCTCACCAACGGACAGCGATTTCTACGAGCAGTACTTC,CASSPTDSDFYEQYF
TRBJ2-5,many,TRBV9,TRBD2,TGTGCCAGCAGCCTGATGTCGGGGGGGCCGGGAGAGACCCAGTACTTC,CASSLMSGGPGETQYF
TRBJ2-7,few,TRBV7-2,NA,TGTGCCAGCAGCCGAAGGACAGCCGATAACGAGCAGTACTTC,CASSRRTADNEQYF
TRBJ2-5,NA,TRBV7-9,NA,TGTGCCAGCAGCCGACCCGTCCAAGAGACCCAGTACTTC,CASSRPVQETQYF
TRBJ1-2,NA,TRBV18,NA,TGTGCCAGCTCACCACCGAACGAAGCTAACTATGGCTACACCTTC,CASSPPNEANYGYTF
TRBJ1-1,NA,TRBV10-3,NA,TGTGCCATCAGTGAGGTCCCGCCTGAAGCTTTCTTT,CAISEVPPEAFF
TRBJ2-1,few,TRBV11-3,NA,TGTGCCAGCAGCTCCCGAATAACGGATGAGCAGTTCTTC,CASSSRITDEQFF
TRBJ2-2,NA,TRBV7-9,NA,TGTGCCAGCATCCCTTTAGGCGGGGAGCTGTTTTTT,CASIPLGGELFF
TRBJ1-4,NA,TRBV25-1,NA,TGTGCCAGCAGTGAAGGAGGGACCCCGAATGAAAAACTGTTTTTT,CASSEGGTPNEKLFF
TRBJ2-1,few,TRBV7-9,TRBD1,TGTGCCAGCAGCCTCCGCGGACAGGAGTTAGCGTTCTTC,CASSLRGQELAFF
TRBJ2-3,many,TRBV20-1,NA,TGCAGTGCAGCGCAAAGCGGGTCCGGCACAGATACGCAGTATTTT,CSAAQSGSGTDTQYF
TRBJ2-2,NA,TRBV7-9,NA,TGTGCCAGCAGCTTAGGGGTAGCGGTCACCGGGGAGCTGTTTTTT,CASSLGVAVTGELFF
TRBJ1-1,NA,TRBV7-2,NA,TGTGCCAGCAGCTTAGTCGTGAAGAATGAAGCTTTCTTT,CASSLVVKNEAFF
TRBJ2-3,NA,TRBV5-6,TRBD2,TGTGCCAGCAGGATGCTAGGAGCGGGAACAGATACGCAGTATTTT,CASRMLGAGTDTQYF
TRBJ2-2,NA,TRBV5-1,TRBD1,TGCGCCAGCAGCGAACCGACAGGGAAAACCGGGGAGCTGTTTTTT,CASSEPTGKTGELFF
TRBJ2-6,NA,TRBV4-2,NA,TGTGCCAGCAGCCAAGTACAAGCCAACGTCCTGACTTTC,CASSQVQANVLTF
TRBJ1-2,NA,TRBV18,TRBD1,TGTGCCAGCTCACCAAGGGACAGGGGCTATGGCTACACCTTC,CASSPRDRGYGYTF
TRBJ1-5,NA,TRBV29-1,NA,TGCAGCGTTGTGGTACGCTTCAATCAGCCCCAGCATTTT,CSVVVRFNQPQHF
TRBJ1-6,few,TRBV2,TRBD1,TGTGCCAGCAGGTGGACAGGGGAAGTTTCACCCCTCCACTTT,CASRWTGEVSPLHF
TRBJ2-1,NA,TRBV6-2/TRBV6-3,NA,TGTGCCAGCAGTTACTGGCTAGGGAATGAGCAGTTCTTC,CASSYWLGNEQFF
TRBJ2-3,NA,TRBV10-3,NA,TGTGCCATCAGTGAGTCTGTATCAGGAGATACGCAGTATTTT,CAISESVSGDTQYF
TRBJ1-4,many,TRBV5-1,NA,TGCGCCAGCAGCTTGGGTCCGTCGGGAGATGGGGAAAAACTGTTTTTT,CASSLGPSGDGEKLFF
TRBJ1-4,NA,TRBV20-1,NA,TGCAGTGCTAGAGTTCTCTCAGCGACTAATGAAAAACTGTTTTTT,CSARVLSATNEKLFF
TRBJ2-3,NA,TRBV27,NA,TGTGCCAGCAGTTTAAGGCAGGGAAGGTCCGATACGCAGTATTTT,CASSLRQGRSDTQYF
TRBJ2-7,NA,TRBV4-3,TRBD2,TGCGCCAGCAGCCAGATAGCGGGGGGAAGCTACGAGCAGTACTTC,CASSQIAGGSYEQYF
TRBJ1-1,few,TRBV7-2,TRBD1,TGTGCCAGCAGCTTGGGACAGGCCACTGAAGCTTTCTTT,CASSLGQATEAFF
TRBJ2-3,few,TRBV4-2,TRBD1,TGTGCCAGCAGCCATGAACAGGGGGCGCGATCAGATACGCAGTATTTT,CASSHEQGARSDTQYF
TRBJ1-1,NA,TRBV18,NA,TGTGCCAGCTCACCTTTAGACCGAAACACTGAAGCTTTCTTT,CASSPLDRNTEAFF
TRBJ2-7,NA,TRBV4-2,NA,TGTGCCAGCAGCCAAGGGGGGGATCGGAGGGAGCAGTACTTC,CASSQGGDRREQYF
TRBJ2-7,few,TRBV20-1,NA,TGCAGTGCTATTAACGGGGCCTCCCCCTACGAGCAGTACTTC,CSAINGASPYEQYF